These 3 T cell receptor beta chains were sequenced from one sample in a study of T cell repertoires in cytomegalovirus infection. TCRdb re-derived calls from the reads in MiXCR, one entry per CDR3 protein. Among approximately 500,000 distinct CDR3 sequences listed, about 15% were seen once. The sequenced material came from CD8+ T cells from PBMCs. These receptors were taken from a human donor in good health (CMV status not recorded). Some clones in this sample may be carry-over from other donors' samples.

This clonotype came up many times. In DNA form, the CDR3 reads TGTGCCAGCAGACAGGGTTTGGGCTACACCTTC. Its protein product is CASRQGLGYTF. This sequence joins TRBV7-8 and TRBJ1-2; a weak D match, TRBD1 (6 bases). The CDR3 has 11 residues. Per germline, CDR1 SGHVS and CDR2 FQNEAQ. With 6 bases removed from V and 8 bases from J, the gap between germline ends came to 10 bases.

There are many counts of this clonotype. The chain joins TRBV4-2 to TRBJ2-1; 11 nucleotides match TRBD2. CDR3 length: 15 amino acids. In germline, CDR1 is LGHNA, CDR2 YNFKEQ. The V gene end was trimmed by 2 bases and the J gene end by 5 bases; junction bases not matched to a gene: 2. CDR3 nucleotide sequence: TGTGCCAGCAGCCAACGACTAGCGGGAAACAATGAGCAGTTCTTC. Encoded protein: CASSQRLAGNNEQFF.

The gene calls are TRBV6-1 and TRBJ2-5, with no clear D. The V gene's germline CDR1 is MNHNS and CDR2 SASEGT. CDR3 size: 17 residues. Trimming removed 8 bases at V and 5 bases at J, with 27 bases between. CDR3 DNA sequence: TGTGCCAGCCCCGGAACCGACAAGGGCGTGTCGCGGGAGACCCAGTACTTC. Its translation: CASPGTDKGVSRETQYF.